A single sample is the source of the 7 T cell receptor beta chains below, sequenced in a study of identical twins. One entry per CDR3 protein, called by TCRdb with MiXCR from the 5' RACE reads. The table includes around 1.7 million distinct CDR3 sequences, less than 35% detected once. The sequenced material came from cord blood. These receptors were collected from a newborn girl in good health.

This clonotype was observed many times. This chain uses TRBV9 with TRBJ2-1, with TRBD2 matching 13 bases. V lost 4 bases and J lost 5; bases outside the gene matches: 3. This CDR3 region has 15 residues. From germline, CDR1 is SGDLS and CDR2 YYNGEE. The CDR3 is CASSFGLAGDNEQFF. The CDR3 DNA follows: TGTGCCAGCAGCTTTGGACTAGCGGGAGACAATGAGCAGTTCTTC.

This clonotype was detected a few times. The chain employs TRBV18 and TRBJ2-7, with D uncertain. V lost 0 bases and J lost 5, with 17 bases in between. In germline, CDR1 is KGHSH, CDR2 LQKENI. The CDR3 is made up of 16 amino acids. The CDR3 is CASSPPVIGPSHEQYF. In DNA, the CDR3 is TGTGCCAGCTCACCACCGGTCATAGGACCCAGTCACGAGCAGTACTTC.

A note on this clonotype: This may come from a read error, since a much larger clone is one base off. The CDR3 sequence: CASSLLAGRRNEQFF. The CDR3 DNA is TGTGCCAGCAGTCTACTAGCGGGAAGGCGCAATGAGCAGTTCTTC. This rearrangement joins TRBV28 to TRBJ2-1; TRBD2 agrees at 10 bases. Germline lookup yields CDR1 MDHEN and CDR2 SYDVKM. This CDR3 has 15 amino acids. V dropped 5 bases and J dropped 6; count of bases not matched to a gene: 7.

This clonotype was detected only once. This chain joins TRBV20-1 and TRBJ1-1, with a weak D call TRBD1 (6 bases). Germline V lookup: CDR1 DFQATT, CDR2 SNEGSKA (reference sequence). The CDR3 sequence is 14 residues long. CDR3 DNA: TGCAGATTATCGACAGGAACGGGTAACACTGAAGCTTTCTTT. As protein: CRLSTGTGNTEAFF.

The CDR3 is CATLPSGDTYNEQFF. In nucleotides, the CDR3 is TGTGCCACCTTACCCAGCGGGGACACCTACAATGAGCAGTTCTTC. V usage is TRBV10-3 and J usage is TRBJ2-1; perhaps TRBD2 as D (7 bases). The germline V and J ends were trimmed by 10 bases and 2 bases, with 18 bases remaining between them. The CDR3 contains 15 residues. Germline V gives CDR1 ENHRY, CDR2 SYGVKD.

J is TRBJ2-3 and V is TRBV6-6; 9 bases are shared with TRBD2. Germline CDR1 and CDR2: MNHNY and SVGAGI (reference sequence). The CDR3 covers 17 residues. The J segment lost 1 base and the V segment lost 2 bases, leaving 7 bases of the junction unmatched. For the CDR3, the DNA is TGTGCCAGCAGTTACCGTAGCGGGGGAACGGGCACAGATACGCAGTATTTT. Translation gives CASSYRSGGTGTDTQYF.

Remarks on this clonotype: The junction departs from the called germline gene at one end, perhaps through a read error. This chain links TRBV6-1 with TRBJ1-5, with D perhaps matching TRBD1 (5 bases). The CDR3 loop spans 14 amino acids. Per the germline V gene, CDR1 is MNHNS and CDR2 is SASEGT. CDR3 DNA sequence: TGTTCCAGCAGAAGGAGGGGAAGCAATCAGCCCCAGCATTTT. It codes for CSSRRRGSNQPQHF.